A selection of T cell receptor beta chains follows, all from one sample in a study of shared clonotypes between healthy human individuals. The assay was immunoSEQ multiplex PCR, and TCRdb's table has in-frame clones only and misses some. This sample carries hundreds of thousands of clones, 90% to 95% of them seen once, and the ten largest clones take nearly 25%. Sequenced material: naive CD8+ T cells sorted from blood. Receptors were obtained from a man younger than 45 in good health. Each CDR3 is given with its conserved first and last residue. The D gene is left open where the match is weak. Only part of the rows carry a size: once, few, many, or a class if the clone is expanded.

>TRBJ2-3|TRBD2|TRBV4-2|-
CASSQARPGGRSDTQYF
TGTGCCAGCAGCCAGGCGAGGCCGGGAGGGAGGTCAGATACGCAGTATTTT
>TRBJ2-5|TRBD1|TRBV10-3|-
CAISEPDRGVTQYF
TGTGCCATCAGTGAGCCGGACAGGGGGGTGACCCAGTACTTC
>TRBJ2-1|-|TRBV4-1|-
CASSRPGLPRDEQFF
TGCGCCAGCAGCCGCCCCGGACTACCCCGGGATGAGCAGTTCTTC
>TRBJ2-2|-|TRBV7-9|-
CASSFGWANTGELFF
TGTGCCAGCAGCTTCGGGTGGGCGAACACCGGGGAGCTGTTTTTT
>TRBJ2-3|-|TRBV28|-
CATFTQIGTDTQYF
TGTGCCACCTTTACGCAGATAGGCACAGATACGCAGTATTTT
>TRBJ2-7|-|TRBV4-1|few
CASSQTELHSYEQYF
TGCGCCAGCAGCCAGACGGAACTCCACTCCTACGAGCAGTACTTC
>TRBJ2-7|-|TRBV5-1|-
CASSLHRSGVRSEQYF
TGCGCCAGCAGCTTGCATAGGTCGGGGGTTCGATCCGAGCAGTACTTC
>TRBJ2-3|-|TRBV29-1|-
CSVDGADSTDTQYF
TGCAGCGTTGATGGGGCGGATAGCACAGATACGCAGTATTTT
>TRBJ2-1|TRBD2|TRBV11-2|-
CASSFYRTSGLGNEQFF
TGTGCCAGCAGCTTCTATAGGACTAGCGGTTTGGGGAATGAGCAATTCTTC
>TRBJ1-1|-|TRBV12-5|-
CASGPGQMNTEAFF
TGTGCTAGTGGCCCCGGGCAGATGAACACTGAAGCTTTCTTT
>TRBJ2-7|-|TRBV7-2|-
CASSLEAGSSYEQYF
TGTGCCAGCAGCTTAGAGGCGGGGAGCTCCTACGAGCAGTACTTC
>TRBJ2-7|-|TRBV7-3|-
CASSPSRSYEQYF
TGTGCCAGCAGCCCATCCCGGTCCTACGAGCAGTACTTC
>TRBJ2-6|-|TRBV7-6|-
CASSTRPQAGANVLTF
TGTGCCAGCAGCACACGCCCCCAGGCCGGGGCCAACGTCCTGACTTTC
>TRBJ2-1|-|TRBV4-1|-
CASSRGAANNEQFF
TGCGCCAGCAGCCGGGGAGCAGCTAACAATGAGCAGTTCTTC